Described below is a single T cell receptor beta chain sequence and its context. The sample comes from a study of blood T cell repertoires in COVID-19. Study as a whole: Samples of COVID-19 (acute and convalescent) were obtained from the United States, Italy and Spain. From T cells, B-cell-depleted T cells, or PBMCs came the material, which was cDNA or gDNA.

In the source study's methods: Cell counts per sample came from amplifying reference gene primers. The repertoire was sequenced with immunoSEQ multiplex PCR; TCRdb's copy has only in-frame clones and lacks some. V, J and clone size were drawn from that table, and D and trimming were deduced from the DNA. The sample has over 85,000 clones, approximately 67% seen once. CDR3 size: 15 residues. V shed 4 bases and J 6 bases; nucleotides not matched to a gene: 7. In germline, CDR1 is SGHAT, CDR2 FQNNGV. The V call is TRBV11-2, the J call TRBJ2-1, with 9 bases identical to TRBD2. Sequences were obtained from peripheral blood. The sequence was obtained from a woman in her fifties or sixties with acute or convalescent COVID-19. In nucleotides, the CDR3 is TGTGCCAGCAGCTCCACGCGGGGGGGCTCCAATGAGCAGTTCTTC. It codes for CASSSTRGGSNEQFF.